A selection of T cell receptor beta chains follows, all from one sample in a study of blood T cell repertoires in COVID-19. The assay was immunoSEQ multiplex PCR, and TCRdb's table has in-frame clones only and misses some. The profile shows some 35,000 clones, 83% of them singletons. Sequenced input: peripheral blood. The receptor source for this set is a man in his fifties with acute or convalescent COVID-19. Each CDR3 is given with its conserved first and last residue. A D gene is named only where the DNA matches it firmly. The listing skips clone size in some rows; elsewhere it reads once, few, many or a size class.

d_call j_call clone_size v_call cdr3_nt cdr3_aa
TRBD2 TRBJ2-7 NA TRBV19 TGTGCCAGTACCGCTAGCGGGAGGTCTTACGAGCAGTACTTC CASTASGRSYEQYF
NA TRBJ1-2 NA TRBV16 TGTGCCAGCAGCCAATCAAGGCAGGGCTATGGCTACACCTTC CASSQSRQGYGYTF
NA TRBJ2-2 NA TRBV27 TGTGCCAGCAGTAGAGGGGCGGGGCAGAACACCGGGGAGCTGTTTTTT CASSRGAGQNTGELFF
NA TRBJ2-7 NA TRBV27 TGTGCCAGCAGCCAACGTAGCCTTAGCGGCGAGCAGTACTTC CASSQRSLSGEQYF
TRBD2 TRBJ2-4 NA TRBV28 TGTGCCAGCAGTTTATTCCCTAGCGGGAGTCCGGACTTC CASSLFPSGSPDF
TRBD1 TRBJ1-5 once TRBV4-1 TGCGCCAGCAGCCAGGCCGGGACAGGGATTCGGCCCCAGCATTTT CASSQAGTGIRPQHF
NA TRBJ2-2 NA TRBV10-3 TGTGCCATCAGTGGGAGCACTGATCCGTTTAACACCGGGGAGCTGTTTTTT CAISGSTDPFNTGELFF
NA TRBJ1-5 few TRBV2 TGTGCCAGCAGTGTGGGTAGACAGGCAACCTATAGCAATCAGCCCCAGCATTTT CASSVGRQATYSNQPQHF
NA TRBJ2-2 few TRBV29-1 TGCAGCGTTGTAGGGGGTGGCGCCGGGGAGCTGTTTTTT CSVVGGGAGELFF
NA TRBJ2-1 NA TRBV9 TGTGCCAGCAGCGTGACAGGATTAAACTACAATGAGCAGTTCTTC CASSVTGLNYNEQFF
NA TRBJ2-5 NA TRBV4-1 TGCGCCAGCAGCCAAGGGCAGGGGCCTTTGCCCCAGTACTTC CASSQGQGPLPQYF
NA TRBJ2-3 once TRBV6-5 TGTGCCAGCAGTCCCCTGGCAGTCACAGATACGCAGTATTTT CASSPLAVTDTQYF
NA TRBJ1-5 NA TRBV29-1 TGCAGCGTTGGATCGGGATGGAACCAGCCCCAGCATTTT CSVGSGWNQPQHF
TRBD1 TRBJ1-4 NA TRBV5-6 TGTGCCAGCAGCTTGGGACAGGGGTATGAAAAACTGTTTTTT CASSLGQGYEKLFF
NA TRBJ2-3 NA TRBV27 TGTGCCAGCGGCAGACTAGCAGATACGCAGTATTTT CASGRLADTQYF
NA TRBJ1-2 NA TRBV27 TGTGCCAGCAGAACGCACGGAGGATCTACTAACTATGGCTACACCTTC CASRTHGGSTNYGYTF
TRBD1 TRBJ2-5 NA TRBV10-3 TGTGCCATCAGGGGACAGGGGAACAATCAAGAGACCCAGTACTTC CAIRGQGNNQETQYF
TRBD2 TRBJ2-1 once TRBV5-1 TGCGCCAGCAGCTCTGGACTAGGCTACAATGAGCAGTTCTTC CASSSGLGYNEQFF
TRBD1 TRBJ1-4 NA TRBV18 TGTGCCAGCTCACCACCTGTTTGGGGGACAGATAATGAAAAACTGTTTTTT CASSPPVWGTDNEKLFF
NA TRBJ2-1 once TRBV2 TGTGCCAGCAGTGTCGAGGTTCTAGACTACAATGAGCAGTTCTTC CASSVEVLDYNEQFF
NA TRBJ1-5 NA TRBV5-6 TGTGCCAGCAGCTTGGCGGGGGGAGAACCTATCCAGCCCCAGCATTTT CASSLAGGEPIQPQHF
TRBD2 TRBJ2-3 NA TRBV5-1 TGCGCCAGCAGCTTGGGGACTAGCGGGGGACGAGGCGCAGATACGCAGTATTTT CASSLGTSGGRGADTQYF
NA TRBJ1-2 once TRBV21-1 TGTGCCAGCAGCAAAGAAGGGGCGAAGCTCCACTTTCGGGTTAACTATGGCTACACCTTC CASSKEGAKLHFRVNYGYTF
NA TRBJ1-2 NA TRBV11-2 TGTGCCAGCAGCTTAGATCTTTCAGTGCTTGGTGGCTACACCTTC CASSLDLSVLGGYTF
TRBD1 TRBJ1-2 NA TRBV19 TGTGCCAGTAGCCCTATTGGCGACAGGGCGGGTGGCTACACCTTC CASSPIGDRAGGYTF
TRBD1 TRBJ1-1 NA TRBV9 TGTGCCAGCAGCCCCCGGACAGGGGACACTGAAGCTTTCTTT CASSPRTGDTEAFF
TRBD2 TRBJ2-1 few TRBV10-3 TGTGCCATCAGCGCCGGGACTAGCGGGAAAAGCTCCTACAATGAGCAGTTCTTC CAISAGTSGKSSYNEQFF
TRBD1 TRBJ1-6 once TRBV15 TGTGCCACCAGCAGTCACAGGGGGGGCAATTCACCCCTCCACTTT CATSSHRGGNSPLHF
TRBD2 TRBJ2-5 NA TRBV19 TGTGCCAGTAGTATGACTAGCGAGTATCAAGAGACCCAGTACTTC CASSMTSEYQETQYF
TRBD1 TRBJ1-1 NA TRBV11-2 TGTGCCAGCAGCGTCGGCGGGACAGCGAACACTGAAGCTTTCTTT CASSVGGTANTEAFF
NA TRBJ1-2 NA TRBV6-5 TGTGCCAGCAGAAGGACAGCCAACTATGGCTACACCTTC CASRRTANYGYTF
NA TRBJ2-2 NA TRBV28 TGTGCGACAATAGACAGAGACCAGAACACCGGGGAGCTGTTTTTT CATIDRDQNTGELFF
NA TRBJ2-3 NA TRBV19 TGTGCCAGTACCCAGGGAAACACAGATACGCAGTATTTT CASTQGNTDTQYF
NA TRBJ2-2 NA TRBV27 TGTGCCAGCAGTTTATACCCTTCCAGGACCGGGGAGCTGTTTTTT CASSLYPSRTGELFF
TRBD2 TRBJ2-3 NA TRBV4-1 TGCGCCAGCAGCCAAGATCTAGCGGGAGGGCTCGATACGCAGTATTTT CASSQDLAGGLDTQYF
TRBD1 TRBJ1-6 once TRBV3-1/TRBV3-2 TGTGCCAGCAGCCAAACGACAGGGGTGCGGTCCTATAATTCACCCCTCCACTTT CASSQTTGVRSYNSPLHF
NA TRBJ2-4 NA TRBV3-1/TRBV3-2 TGTGCCAGCAGCCATTCCTCCTTAGCCAAAAACATTCAGTACTTC CASSHSSLAKNIQYF
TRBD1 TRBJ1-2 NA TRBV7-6 TGTGCCAGCAGCTTAGTTAGGGGGCCCTCCTATGGCTACACCTTC CASSLVRGPSYGYTF
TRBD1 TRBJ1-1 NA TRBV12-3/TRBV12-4 TGTGCCAGCAGTTCCGGGACAGGGGAAGCTTTCTTT CASSSGTGEAFF
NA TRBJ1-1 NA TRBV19 TGTGCCAGTAGTATAGGTCAGTTAACTGAAGCTTTCTTT CASSIGQLTEAFF
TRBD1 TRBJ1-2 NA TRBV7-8 TGTGCCAGCAGCTTAGCCAGACAGGGTGCCGACTATGGCTACACCTTC CASSLARQGADYGYTF
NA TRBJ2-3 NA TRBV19 TGTGCCAGCGCTGGGACTAGCACAGATACGCAGTATTTT CASAGTSTDTQYF
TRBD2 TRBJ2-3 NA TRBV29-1 TGCAGCGTTGAACCGGGACTAGCGGGGGGGCCACAGTATTTT CSVEPGLAGGPQYF
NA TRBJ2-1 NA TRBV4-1 TGCGCCAGCAGCCAAGATAGGAGAGAGCAGTTCTTC CASSQDRREQFF
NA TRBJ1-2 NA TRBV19 TGTGCCAGTACTCCTGGGGGCAACAATGGCTACACCTTC CASTPGGNNGYTF
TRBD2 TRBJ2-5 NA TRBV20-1 TGCAGTGCTAGTTTCGAGACTAGCGGCGCTCAAGAGACCCAGTACTTC CSASFETSGAQETQYF
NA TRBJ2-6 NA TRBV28 TGTGCCAGCAGTAAACAGGTCTCTGGGGCCAACGTCCTGACTTTC CASSKQVSGANVLTF
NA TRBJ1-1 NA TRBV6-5 TGTGCCAGCAGTTCTCTAGGGGGAACTGAAGCTTTCTTT CASSSLGGTEAFF
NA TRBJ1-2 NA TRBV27 TGTGCCAGCAGCGGCGGGGGGCGCGCTAATGGCTACACCTTC CASSGGGRANGYTF
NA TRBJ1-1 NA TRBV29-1 TGCAGCGTTGGCGAGGGAGGTGGCACTGAAGCTTTCTTT CSVGEGGGTEAFF